One sample yielded the 26 T cell receptor beta chains listed below, sequenced in a study of vaccination effects on CD4 cells after COVID-19. Viral peptide pool expansion of antigen-specific CD4+ T cells preceded sequencing in the ViraFEST assay. Following 10 days of culture, CD4+ T cells were isolated. The participants, recipients of two vaccine doses, got either BNT162b2 or mRNA-1273. Assay: immunoSEQ multiplex PCR; the TCRdb copy retains only in-frame clones and omits some. Altogether about 27,000 clones are present, about four fifths being singletons, with the ten largest covering 1.4%. For these receptors, no antigen is known. The sequences come from CD4+ T cells from PBMCs cultured with HCoV-NL63 spike peptides, collected after COVID-19 vaccination. These receptors all stem from a human donor who received a COVID-19 vaccine. Some clones in this sample may be carry-over from other donors' samples.

The chain has TRBV3-1 (or the pseudogene TRBV3-2) and TRBJ1-3, with D unclear. Trimming cost V 5 bases and J 0 bases, with 5 bases left between them. This CDR3 has 13 amino acids. The germline gives CDR1 LGHDT, CDR2 YNNKEL (reference sequence). The CDR3 DNA reads as TGTGCCAGCAGCTATTCCTCTGGAAACACCATATATTTT. Its protein is CASSYSSGNTIYF.

This clone was seen once. This chain links TRBV5-8 with TRBJ2-3; possible D gene TRBD2, 5 bases. Germline V CDR1 and CDR2: SGHTS, YDEGEE. V was pared by 1 base and J by 4 bases, with 10 bases between. The CDR3 has 14 amino acids. This CDR3 reads CASSLIASADTQYF. The CDR3 coding sequence is TGTGCCAGCAGCTTGATAGCGAGTGCAGATACGCAGTATTTT.

The CDR3 is CASSQGPINEKLFF. The CDR3 DNA is TGTGCCAGCAGTCAGGGACCGATTAATGAAAAACTGTTTTTT. The chain joins TRBV28 to TRBJ1-4; a weak D match, TRBD1 (5 bases). The ends were cut back, 5 bases at V and 4 bases at J, with 11 bases in the middle. The CDR3 consists of 14 residues. Germline assignment: CDR1 MDHEN and CDR2 SYDVKM.

The J gene is TRBJ1-4, the V gene TRBV18, with D unclear. This CDR3 spans 16 amino acids. Germline V lookup: CDR1 KGHSH, CDR2 LQKENI. The V gene lost 3 bases and the J gene lost 4 bases, with 15 bases spanning the gap. The CDR3 sequence is CASSPLGTPRNEKLFF. The CDR3 DNA sequence: TGTGCCAGCTCACCTTTGGGAACACCACGTAATGAAAAACTGTTTTTT.

This rearrangement joins TRBV18 to TRBJ2-1, with 13 bases lining up with TRBD2. The CDR3 covers 16 residues. Germline assignment: CDR1 KGHSH and CDR2 LQKENI. Trimming took 5 bases from V and 2 from J; bases not matched to a gene: 3. The DNA of the CDR3 is TGTGCCAGCTCAGCTACTAGCGGGGGGGCCTACAATGAGCAGTTCTTC. Residues: CASSATSGGAYNEQFF. Filled out from reference TRBV18 and TRBJ2-1, the complete variable domain reads NAGVMQNPRHLVRRRGQEARLRCSPMKGHSHVYWYRQLPEEGLKFMVYLQKENIIDESGMPKERFSAEFPKEGPSILRIQQVVRGDSAAYFCASSATSGGAYNEQFFGPGTRLTVL.

The chain recombines TRBV28 with TRBJ2-4; D unclear. V was cut by 2 bases and J by 8 bases, with 10 bases left in between. Germline V CDR1 and CDR2: MDHEN, SYDVKM. The CDR3 runs to 13 residues. The CDR3 is CASSLRPGHIQYF. DNA of the CDR3: TGTGCCAGCAGTTTACGGCCGGGTCACATTCAGTACTTC.

V and J are TRBV19 and TRBJ2-3, with TRBD2 matching over 10 bases. Losses at the gene ends were 2 bases for V and 6 bases for J; bases not matched to a gene: 14. The germline CDR1 and CDR2 sequences are LNHDA and SQIVND (reference sequence). This CDR3 has 18 residues. CDR3 protein: CASSISSPSSGGWDTQYF. The CDR3 DNA sequence: TGTGCCAGTAGTATATCGTCCCCCTCTAGCGGGGGATGGGATACGCAGTATTTT.

V gene TRBV2 combines with J gene TRBJ1-2; no definite D call. CDR1 SNHLY and CDR2 FYNNEI come from the germline V gene. CDR3 size: 17 residues. With 3 bases removed from V and 7 bases from J, the gap between germline ends came to 24 bases. The CDR3 DNA reads as TGTGCCAGCAGTGATCTTCCGAAAACCGGCAATGTACGTGGCTACACCTTC. Its protein is CASSDLPKTGNVRGYTF.

The V gene is TRBV2, the J gene TRBJ1-1, with TRBD1 identical over 7 bases. The V gene's germline CDR1 is SNHLY and CDR2 FYNNEI. The junction had 7 bases not matched to a gene; V was cut back by 9 bases and J by 3 bases. The CDR3 has 13 residues. CDR3 sequence (DNA): TGTGCCAGTGGGGGACAGTCGGACACTGAAGCTTTCTTT. It codes for CASGGQSDTEAFF.

The rearrangement uses TRBV6-5 and TRBJ1-1; D is perhaps TRBD1 (5 bases). CDR3 length: 14 amino acids. Germline CDR1 MNHEY, CDR2 SVGAGI. V lost 7 bases to trimming and J lost 1 base, with 13 bases between them. This chain's CDR3 is CASIRGTGNTEAFF. CDR3 sequence (DNA): TGTGCCAGCATAAGAGGGACGGGGAACACTGAAGCTTTCTTT.

The chain employs TRBV23-1 and TRBJ2-1, with TRBD2 matching over 10 bases. TRBV23-1 counts as an open reading frame of uncertain function. The CDR3 contains 17 residues. The V segment lost 3 bases and the J segment 3 bases; nucleotides outside the gene matches: 8. The CDR3 nucleotides read TGCGCCAGCAGTCACCCCGGACTAGCGGTAAACTACAATGAGCAGTTCTTC. This gives the protein CASSHPGLAVNYNEQFF.

The chain employs TRBV18 and TRBJ2-5; the D is unclear. Germline CDR1 KGHSH, CDR2 LQKENI. The CDR3 totals 14 residues. With 3 bases removed from V and 1 base from J, the gap between germline ends came to 9 bases. The CDR3 DNA sequence: TGTGCCAGCTCACCTGGAGCGACCCAAGAGACCCAGTACTTC. It specifies CASSPGATQETQYF.

V is TRBV7-8 and J is TRBJ1-2; D unresolved. CDR1 is SGHVS and CDR2 is FQNEAQ in the germline V gene. Trimming removed 0 bases from V and 4 bases from J, with 9 bases in between. The CDR3 has 14 residues. In DNA, the CDR3 is TGTGCCAGCAGCTTAGCGGATAAGGGCTATGGCTACACCTTC. This translates into CASSLADKGYGYTF.

This chain connects TRBV19 to TRBJ2-7; D is possibly TRBD1 (6 bases). Deletions cut 5 bases from V and 1 base from J, with 12 bases between. Per the germline V gene, CDR1 is LNHDA and CDR2 is SQIVND (reference sequence). The CDR3 extends over 14 amino acids. The CDR3 region has the DNA TGTGCCAGTAGTTTAAGAGGGGGATCCTACGAGCAGTACGTC. Translated, it gives CASSLRGGSYEQYV.

The rearrangement uses TRBV3-1 (or the pseudogene TRBV3-2) and TRBJ1-4; maybe TRBD1 (5 bases). Germline CDR1 LGHDT, CDR2 YNNKEL (reference sequence). V was cut by 4 bases and J by 2 bases, with 14 bases left in between. CDR3 length: 16 amino acids. Written as DNA, the CDR3 is TGTGCCAGCAGCCGGGGGGGAGGGGCCACTAATGAAAAACTGTTTTTT. Its protein product is CASSRGGGATNEKLFF.

The chain combines TRBV12-3 or TRBV12-4 with TRBJ2-5; D not certain. Trimming took off 3 bases at V and 5 bases at J, with 10 bases between the two ends. The CDR3 is made up of 13 amino acids. The CDR3 region has the DNA TGTGCCAGCAGTTTTTCAAGGCAGGAGACCCAGTACTTC. Amino acids: CASSFSRQETQYF.

This clone turned up a few times. V and J are TRBV25-1 and TRBJ2-5; 7 nucleotides line up with TRBD2. CDR3 size: 15 residues. V lost 3 bases, J lost 4 bases, and 8 bases stayed unmatched. Germline V lookup: CDR1 MGHDK, CDR2 SYGVNS. The CDR3 coding sequence is TGTGCCAGCAGTGACGTGGCCTCGGGGGGAGAGACCCAGTACTTC. Protein sequence: CASSDVASGGETQYF. Combining the CDR3 with reference TRBV25-1 and TRBJ2-5 gives the whole variable domain EADIYQTPRYLVIGTGKKITLECSQTMGHDKMYWYQQDPGMELHLIHYSYGVNSTEKGDLSSESTVSRIRTEHFPLTLESARPSHTSQYLCASSDVASGGETQYFGPGTRLLVL.

This rearrangement joins TRBV7-2 to TRBJ1-2; D is ambiguous. Germline CDR1 reads SGHTA; CDR2 reads FQGNSA. V was pared by 1 base and J by 5 bases, with 8 bases between. The CDR3 length is 13 residues. CDR3: CASSLESMYGYTF. The CDR3 DNA reads as TGTGCCAGCAGCTTAGAAAGCATGTATGGCTACACCTTC. Variable domain in full (rest from reference TRBV7-2 and TRBJ1-2): GAGVSQSPSNKVTEKGKDVELRCDPISGHTALYWYRQSLGQGLEFLIYFQGNSAPDKSGLPSDRFSAERTGGSVSTLTIQRTQQEDSAVYLCASSLESMYGYTFGSGTRLTVV.

This chain uses TRBV2 with TRBJ1-1; a weak D match, TRBD1 (5 bases). Germline V gene data show CDR1 as SNHLY and CDR2 as FYNNEI. The CDR3 is 12 residues long. V gave up 5 bases and J gave up 6 bases, with 10 bases separating them. The chain's CDR3 is CASSSQVPEAFF. Written as DNA, the CDR3 is TGTGCCAGCAGTTCACAGGTGCCTGAAGCTTTCTTT.

This clone was seen only once. The J gene is TRBJ2-3, the V gene TRBV19, with a weak D call TRBD1 (5 bases). Per germline, CDR1 LNHDA and CDR2 SQIVND (reference sequence). This CDR3 is 15 amino acids long. Between the trimmed V and J ends, which lost 7 bases and 0 bases, there was a span of 14 bases. CDR3 in amino acids: CASTPGHSSTDTQYF. The CDR3 coding sequence is TGTGCCAGTACCCCCGGACACTCTAGCACAGATACGCAGTATTTT.

The genes are TRBV5-1 and TRBJ2-2; no clear D gene. CDR3 length: 14 amino acids. Germline CDR1 and CDR2: SGHRS and YFSETQ. The V end lost 4 bases, the J end lost 4 bases, and 11 bases lay between the germline ends. The CDR3, as DNA: TGCGCCAGCAGCCTTGGTGCCGTCACCGGGGAGCTGTTTTTT. Encoded protein: CASSLGAVTGELFF.

A single count supports this clone. The chain employs TRBV5-6 and TRBJ2-6, with D uncertain. V dropped 0 bases and J dropped 0 bases, with 10 bases sitting between them. This CDR3 is built from 17 residues. CDR1 and CDR2 (germline): SGHDT, YYEEEE. The CDR3 is CASSLVSRSSGANVLTF. As DNA, the CDR3 is TGTGCCAGCAGCTTGGTGTCCAGATCCTCTGGGGCCAACGTCCTGACTTTC.

The chain is built from TRBV10-2 and TRBJ2-7, with D tentatively TRBD1 or TRBD2 (5 bases each). The CDR3 extends over 13 amino acids. The germline V gene encodes CDR1 WSHSY and CDR2 SAAADI. V was shortened by 4 bases and J by 0 bases, with 7 bases between the two germline ends. The CDR3 nucleotides are TGCGCCAGCAGTGCAGGGAGCTCCTACGAGCAGTACGTC. Translated, it gives CASSAGSSYEQYV.

In this sample, this clone turned up a few times. V and J are TRBV28 and TRBJ2-2; 9 nucleotides match TRBD1. After removal of 5 bases from V and 5 bases from J, the junction contained 3 bases not matched to a gene. Looked up from germline, CDR1 is MDHEN and CDR2 is SYDVKM. This CDR3 is built from 14 residues. Here the CDR3 reads CASSTGGVTGELFF. In nucleotides, the CDR3 is TGTGCCAGCAGTACAGGGGGCGTGACCGGGGAGCTGTTTTTT.

This clone was observed a single time. Here the CDR3 DNA reads TGTGCCATCAGTGAAGGGACGGAGGCTGGCTACACCTTC. Translating gives CAISEGTEAGYTF. The chain employs TRBV10-3 and TRBJ1-2; D perhaps matches TRBD1 (5 bases). Germline CDR1 and CDR2: ENHRY and SYGVKD. V lost 3 bases to trimming and J lost 7 bases, with 12 bases between them. This CDR3 has 13 residues.

The chain couples TRBV28 to TRBJ1-1; 8 bases align to TRBD1. Germline CDR1 is MDHEN and CDR2 is SYDVKM. V trimming: 5 bases; J trimming: 4 bases; junction bases outside the gene matches: 12. This CDR3 is 16 amino acids long. CDR3 sequence: CASSNRGLVLGTEAFF. The CDR3 DNA reads as TGTGCCAGCAGTAACAGGGGGTTGGTTTTGGGCACTGAAGCTTTCTTT.